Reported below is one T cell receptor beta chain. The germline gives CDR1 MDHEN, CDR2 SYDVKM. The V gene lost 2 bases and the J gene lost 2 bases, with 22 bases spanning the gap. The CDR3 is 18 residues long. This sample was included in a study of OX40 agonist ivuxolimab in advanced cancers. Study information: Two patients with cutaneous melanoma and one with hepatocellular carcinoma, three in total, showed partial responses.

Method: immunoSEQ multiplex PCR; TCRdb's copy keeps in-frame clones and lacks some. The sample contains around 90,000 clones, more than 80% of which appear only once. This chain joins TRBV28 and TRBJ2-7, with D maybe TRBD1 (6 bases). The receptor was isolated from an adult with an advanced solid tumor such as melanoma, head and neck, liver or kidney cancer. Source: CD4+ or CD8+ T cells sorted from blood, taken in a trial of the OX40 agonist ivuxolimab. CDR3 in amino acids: CASSLGTMYREPTYEQYF. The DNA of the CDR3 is TGTGCCAGCAGTTTAGGGACCATGTACAGGGAGCCAACCTACGAGCAGTACTTC.